This T cell receptor (beta chain) stems from a study of graft-versus-host responses after intestinal transplantation. Sequencing was performed with immunoSEQ multiplex PCR; in TCRdb, only in-frame clones are kept and a portion is missing. The profile shows approximately 58,000 clones, about 90% of them singletons. Trimming shortened V by 2 bases and J by 8 bases, and 13 bases separated the two germline ends. The CDR3 consists of 14 residues. Germline CDR1 and CDR2: SEHNR and FQNEAQ (reference sequence). The sequence came from a human patient who received an intestinal transplant, so some T cells may come from the graft donor. Here the sequenced sample was PBMCs, taken 26 days after transplant. The chain recombines TRBV7-9 with TRBJ2-1, with D unresolved. CDR3 nucleotide sequence: TGTGCCAGCAGCTTACCACCGAGTCCCCATGAGCAGTTCTTC. Protein product: CASSLPPSPHEQFF.